This TCR beta chain was obtained from a study of blood T cell repertoires in COVID-19. Overall study: T cells, B-cell-depleted T cells, or PBMCs supplied cDNA or gDNA.

The CDR3 spans 17 residues. Germline-derived CDR1 and CDR2 are GTSNPN and SVGIG (reference sequence). Losses at the gene ends were 3 bases for V and 1 base for J; bases not matched to a gene: 9. Authors' data handling: Reference gene primer amplification gave estimated nucleated cell counts. The method was immunoSEQ multiplex PCR; TCRdb's version includes in-frame clones alone and lacks a portion of them. V and J calls and clone size come straight from that table; D and trimming were deduced from the DNA. The sample lists some 200,000 clones, more than 75% occurring once. The clonotype was recovered from a woman in her 50s with active or convalescent COVID-19. The chain has TRBV30 and TRBJ1-5, with 10 nucleotides matching TRBD1. The source material was peripheral blood. CDR3 in DNA: TGTGCCTGGAGACCCGGACAGGGGGGGTTGAGCAATCAGCCCCAGCATTTT. It specifies CAWRPGQGGLSNQPQHF.